The text below deals with one T cell receptor (beta chain). Its specific antigen is unknown. Base qualities are missing; no much larger clone stands one base away. The cohort comprised fewer than 700 healthy bone marrow donors. At the time of sampling, all cohort members were nominally healthy, though unrecorded immune exposures were likely present. The donor was CMV seropositive and was included in the group of 250 to 300 seropositive cohort members. A peripheral blood sample was collected from each donor, and TCR beta sequencing was performed on peripheral blood mononuclear cells. Genomic DNA was extracted from the blood cell samples with the Qiagen DNeasy Blood Extraction Kit. This specimen belongs to a study of cytomegalovirus exposure and HLA in healthy donors (dated 2017 in TCRdb). With regard to the full study: According to an earlier analysis of 587 of the donors, about 179 million T cells yielded 90 million to 140 million unique TCR beta sequences and approximately 300 Gb of sequence data. A later genetic analysis used genome-wide SNP genotypes for about 55% of the 666 donors, treating that subset as a discovery cohort. A later analysis re-analyzed previously published TCR beta repertoires from 666 donors and added high-resolution HLA genotyping to study TCR occurrence patterns. An earlier analysis of fewer than 750 of the donors used high-throughput TCR beta sequencing to judge whether each TCR beta V gene segment behaved as functional or pseudogenic. HLA typing covered class I and class II loci at four-digit resolution. Of the roughly 410 genotyped donors, roughly 76% were placed in the genetic ancestry cluster associated with self-reported Caucasian donors. In the later analysis, no new phenotypic data were used to find candidate immune exposures; instead, reliance was placed on TCR beta sequences and their occurrence across donors. The number of donors typed differed by locus, with roughly 620-630 for A, B, C, DRB1 and DQB1, about 500 for DQA1, about 610 for DPA1, and approximately 470 for DPB1. The T cell repertoires of 550 to 850 subjects were profiled by immunosequencing and related to cytomegalovirus serostatus. Among some 400 genotyped donors of the cohort, an average of around 240,000 unique TCR beta nucleotide sequences was sequenced per donor, of which about 18% were non-productive. Alongside the repertoire data, information on donor age, sex, ethnicity and CMV serostatus was compiled. Four to six DR-DQ haplotypes were handled as single units for association and clustering, since linkage in the cohort was strong. The study was designed to test whether signatures of past pathogen exposure could be identified by cataloging public T cell receptors. Approximately 300 gigabases of sequencing data and some 85 million unique TCR sequences were included in an early release covering 500 to 750 HLA-typed donors. Along with the roughly 700-subject first cohort, a separate validation cohort of over a hundred different subjects was used. High-throughput TCR immunosequencing, statistical association of individual TCRs with disease status, and machine learning were combined to predict cytomegalovirus infection status. All discovery cohort repertoires had been generated using a single sequencing platform.

The junction shows trimming of 5 bases on V and 2 bases on J, and the gene matches do not reach 2 bases of it. CDR1 is given as SGHDN and CDR2 as FVKESK, both from the germline V gene. Counted from cysteine to phenylalanine, this CDR3 has 13 amino acids. Only the CDR3 DNA is retained, 39 bases long and in frame from the first base. Broader findings and caveats from the paper: Across donors, most TCR sequences were observed very rarely, whereas some public TCRs were present in many individuals. The classifier was reported to diagnose cytomegalovirus status with high specificity and sensitivity in both the original and validation cohorts. A later genetic analysis reported fewer N-insertions in productive TCRs among donors in an Asian-associated ancestry cluster than the roughly 690-donor mean. Because some donors lacked HLA typing at each locus, the association tests relied only on the typed subset. In an earlier analysis of approximately 590 of the donors, most TCR beta V segments appeared in productive rearrangements about 87% or about 30% of the time, broadly matching IMGT annotations. In a later analysis, TCR association rates were found to vary across HLA loci, with the most associated TCRs seen for DRB1 alleles and the fewest for HLA-C alleles. The authors suggested that the approach could potentially be generalized to other disease states and immunological phenotypes. V-gene and J-gene trimming of TCR beta chains was associated with a missense DCLRE1C variant in a later genetic analysis, and the association was replicated in an independent cohort. Because the 87-base-pair reads could not distinguish some IMGT-functional V segments, including TRBV6-2 and TRBV6-3, those segments were excluded. A further reported finding was that TCR beta sequences accurately predicted the HLA-A and HLA-B alleles for most subjects in the first cohort. Only TCR beta chains were sequenced in this cohort, and the absence of alpha or paired-chain data limited detectable features. In a later analysis, most CMV-associated TCR beta chains were found to appear HLA-restricted, with HLA associations seemingly driven largely by CMV exposure. In the study, about 150 TCR beta chains were listed as associated with cytomegalovirus. Presence/absence analyses assumed roughly uniform sequencing depth across donors, an assumption that may not hold. A cluster of highly shared sequence variants was judged likely to represent a technical artifact of the sequencing pipeline. Because counts were too low, some 16 rarely observed V segments, including chromosome 9 orphons, were excluded from the earlier analysis of several hundred of the donors. The only immune exposure information available for the cohort was CMV serostatus. Assigning TCR associations to individual alleles was difficult when HLA alleles, especially DR and DQ, strongly co-occurred. Several of the top co-occurrence clusters appeared to be linked to parvovirus B19, influenza, CMV and Epstein-Barr virus, according to a later analysis. In a later analysis, HLA-associated TCR beta chains were found to be more clonally expanded and to have lower generation probabilities than equally common non-associated chains. At a false discovery rate of 0.05, a later analysis linked 15,000 to 20,000 TCR beta sequences to specific HLA alleles. In vitro tests confirmed that a few of the cytomegalovirus-associated TCR beta chains recognize cytomegalovirus antigens. Linkage disequilibrium might explain the correlated functional status among segregating V segments, but an unknown experimental factor could not be excluded.

Preparation of the library involved the immunoSEQ multiplex PCR assay. A mixture of 60 forward primers for TCR Vbeta segments and 13 reverse primers for TCR Jbeta segments was used in the multiplex PCR. A multiplex PCR assay on genomic DNA amplified the CDR3 region of rearranged TCR beta genes. Amplified TCR beta libraries were sequenced as 87-base-pair reads on the Illumina HiSeq System. On the study's bioinformatics: A later analysis tallied approximately 87 million unique TCR beta chains across the 666 repertoires, and some 12 million of those chains were shared by two or more donors. Raw reads were error-corrected and collapsed into unique sequences by a nearest-neighbor algorithm in which closely related sequences were merged to remove PCR and sequencing errors. CDR3 sequences were aligned to IMGT reference sequences to assign V, D and J gene segments. For a sequence to be retained, a match of at least six nucleotides to both a V gene segment and a J gene segment was required. Rearrangements were called productive when the CDR3 lacked stop codons and stayed in frame with V and J; all others were non-productive. Following IMGT convention, CDR3 was defined as the stretch from the second conserved V-encoded cysteine to the conserved J-encoded phenylalanine. The earlier analysis of about 590 of the donors excluded sequences that lacked an unambiguous match to a single V gene segment. In an earlier analysis of around 600 of the donors, V segments were called functional above 56.7% productive rearrangements and were called segregating when the between-donor standard deviation exceeded 5%. A statistical classification framework was built to diagnose cytomegalovirus status from the catalog of TCR beta chain sequences. A later analysis assigned V and J genes by comparing TCR nucleotide sequences with IMGT/GENE-DB human TR gene sequences. The TCRdist pipeline was used in a later analysis to assign CDR3 sequences and most-parsimonious VDJ recombination scenarios. In a later analysis, every TCR beta chain was defined by the combination of its CDR3 amino acid sequence and its V-gene family, and reads without a unique V-gene family were dropped. As a way to deal with suspected cross-contamination and a sequencing artifact, a later analysis dropped 592 nucleotide sequences that were highly shared and had low generation probability. In a later analysis, a clonal expansion index for each public chain was calculated from normalized within-repertoire ranks of inferred template counts. Generation probabilities in a later analysis came from a VDJ recombination model fitted to out-of-frame rearrangements, and those results were checked against IGoR. In a later analysis, hypergeometric tests were used to score TCR-TCR, TCR-HLA and TCR-CMV co-occurrence, with a repertoire-size bias correction applied to TCR pairs. A later analysis estimated false discovery rates by permuting HLA or CMV assignments 20 times. In a later analysis, co-occurring TCRs were grouped using DBSCAN, and TCRdist sequence similarity was added for clustering within HLA-allele-positive subsets. For co-occurrence clustering, repertoires with fewer than 30,000 or more than 120,000 public chains were excluded, along with roughly five repertoires with anomalous nucleotide sharing. Here the immuneACCESS table is served through TCRdb, limited to in-frame sequences with V and J called. Missing clones are a known gap in these copies; in checked studies unresolved V genes cover under half, and the rest lacks a known reason. V and J calls and clone size are given by that table; D and trimming were obtained from the DNA. A total of about 190,000 clones appear in this sample, under 80% of them only once. Approximately 5% of the sample lies in the top ten.

The chain is made from TRBV14 and TRBJ2-5; 7 middle bases align to TRBD1. The clonotype was recovered from a man aged 25 to 45 in good health and CMV-seropositive. Sequences were obtained from PBMCs. The DNA sequence is given as TGTGCCAGCAGCGGGACAGTACAAGAGACCCAGTACTTC. This gives the protein CASSGTVQETQYF.